A single sample gave rise to the 26 T cell receptor beta chains below, sequenced in a study of cytomegalovirus exposure and HLA in healthy donors. Researchers ran the PCR with 60 Vbeta and 13 Jbeta primers. TCRdb's table, derived via immunoSEQ multiplex PCR, lists solely in-frame clones and lacks some. This sample has about 200,000 clones, with 87% found just once. The sample consisted of PBMCs. All receptors come from a boy younger than 10 in good health and CMV-seronegative.

The chain is built from TRBV2 and TRBJ1-1; 7 positions agree with TRBD1. Germline CDR1 SNHLY, CDR2 FYNNEI. V trimming: 2 bases; J trimming: 5 bases; junction bases outside the gene matches: 8. The CDR3 covers 15 residues. CDR3 loop: CASSELETGRTEAFF. CDR3 DNA sequence: TGTGCCAGCAGTGAATTAGAGACAGGGAGAACTGAAGCTTTCTTT.

This sequence joins TRBV28 and TRBJ2-2; unclear D gene. The CDR3 has 13 residues. Trimming took off 3 bases at V and 3 bases at J, with 5 bases between the two ends. Per the germline V gene, CDR1 is MDHEN and CDR2 is SYDVKM. For the CDR3, the DNA is TGTGCCAGCAGTTTGTCCTACACCGGGGAGCTGTTTTTT. This codes for CASSLSYTGELFF.

The rearrangement uses TRBV7-2 and TRBJ2-7; possible D gene TRBD1, 5 bases. Trimming left V 4 bases short and J 5 bases short, with 12 bases between. CDR1 and CDR2 (germline): SGHTA, FQGNSA. The CDR3 has 13 amino acids. This CDR3 reads CASSSTRVHEQYF. For the CDR3, the DNA is TGTGCCAGCAGCTCAACCAGGGTCCACGAGCAGTACTTC.

The CDR3, as DNA: TGCGCCAGCAGCCAAGAGGGACAGTTATTAACTGGGGCCAACGTCCTGACTTTC. Encoded protein: CASSQEGQLLTGANVLTF. V is TRBV4-1 and J is TRBJ2-6; 7 bases are a match to TRBD1. Unmatched junction bases numbered 7, after V lost 0 bases and J lost 2 bases. This CDR3 is built from 18 residues. Germline CDR1 MGHRA, CDR2 YSYEKL.

The chain uses TRBV4-1 and TRBJ1-5; 7 bases are shared with TRBD1. The V gene end was trimmed by 3 bases and the J gene end by 4 bases; junction bases not matched to a gene: 6. The length of the CDR3 is 15 residues. Germline CDR1 and CDR2: MGHRA and YSYEKL. The CDR3 sequence: CASSHFRDSNQPQHF. The CDR3 DNA follows: TGCGCCAGCAGCCACTTCCGGGACAGTAATCAGCCCCAGCATTTT.

This chain connects TRBV6-5 to TRBJ2-5; tentative D call: TRBD2 (5 bases). TRBJ2-7 explains the end of the DNA better; the J call may be wrong. CDR1 is MNHEY and CDR2 is SVGAGI in the germline V gene. The CDR3 has 16 residues. CDR3 amino acids: CASSYSGGGTPYEQYF. CDR3 coding DNA: TGTGCCAGCAGTTACTCCGGCGGAGGTACTCCCTACGAGCAGTACTTC.

CDR3 in DNA: TGCGCCAGCAGAGGGACAGGGGTATCCGGGGAGCTGTTTTTT. It specifies CASRGTGVSGELFF. The chain is built from TRBV5-1 and TRBJ2-2; TRBD1 matches 10 bases. The CDR3 totals 14 residues. Looked up from germline, CDR1 is SGHRS and CDR2 is YFSETQ. The V and J ends lost 5 bases and 6 bases, in that order; junction bases with no gene match: 4.

CDR3 nucleotides: TGTGCCAGCAGTTCACAGGACAGGGTTCGCTACGAGCAGTACTTC. Encoded protein: CASSSQDRVRYEQYF. The chain joins TRBV27 to TRBJ2-7; 8 bases fit TRBD1. This CDR3 is built from 15 residues. V lost 4 bases, J lost 3 bases, and 8 bases stayed unmatched. Germline V gene lookup returns CDR1 MNHEY and CDR2 SMNVEV (reference sequence).

The chain links TRBV4-2 to TRBJ2-3; 12 positions agree with TRBD2. CDR1 and CDR2 (germline): LGHNA, YNFKEQ. The CDR3 consists of 17 residues. V shed 4 bases and J 2 bases; nucleotides not matched to a gene: 7. This chain's CDR3 is CASSPRLAGDPTDTQYF. CDR3 in DNA: TGTGCCAGCAGCCCACGACTAGCGGGGGATCCCACAGATACGCAGTATTTT.

CDR3 sequence (DNA): TGTGCCAGTAGTACGCACCCAAGCCGGGAAGATACGCAGTATTTT. Amino acid sequence: CASSTHPSREDTQYF. The chain links TRBV19 to TRBJ2-3; D might be TRBD2 (5 bases). The CDR3 length is 15 residues. V was shortened by 4 bases and J by 5 bases, with 16 bases between the two germline ends. The germline V gene encodes CDR1 LNHDA and CDR2 SQIVND (reference sequence).

The CDR3 DNA is TGTGCCAGTAGTTGGTGGGACAGGGAGGGTGTAGGCTACACCTTC. This gives the protein CASSWWDREGVGYTF. The genes are TRBV19 and TRBJ1-2; 9 positions agree with TRBD1. The CDR3 spans 15 residues. V lost 5 bases and J lost 8; bases outside the gene matches: 12. Germline values: CDR1 LNHDA, CDR2 SQIVND (reference sequence).

This chain joins TRBV7-9 and TRBJ2-7; weak D call: TRBD1 (7 bases). V was cut by 4 bases and J by 4 bases, with 14 bases left in between. The CDR3 consists of 14 residues. The germline V gene encodes CDR1 SEHNR and CDR2 FQNEAQ (reference sequence). CDR3 sequence: CASSSAGQFYEQYF. The CDR3 bases are TGTGCCAGCAGCTCCGCGGGACAGTTTTACGAGCAGTACTTC. The full variable domain, in which reference TRBV7-9 and TRBJ2-7 provide the parts outside the CDR3, is DTGVSQNPRHKITKRGQNVTFRCDPISEHNRLYWYRQTLGQGPEFLTYFQNEAQLEKSRLLSDRFSAERPKGSFSTLEIQRTEQGDSAMYLCASSSAGQFYEQYFGPGTRLTVT.

V usage is TRBV27 and J usage is TRBJ2-6, with D unclear. Trimming stripped 5 bases from V and 2 bases from J, with 7 bases between. The CDR3 has 14 amino acids. CDR1 is MNHEY and CDR2 is SMNVEV in the germline V gene (reference sequence). CDR3 DNA sequence: TGTGCCAGCAGTACAGTCGCTGGGGCCAACGTCCTGACTTTC. Its translation is CASSTVAGANVLTF.

The chain is built from TRBV4-2 and TRBJ2-2, with 7 bases fitting TRBD1. Germline values: CDR1 LGHNA, CDR2 YNFKEQ. The CDR3 is made up of 17 amino acids. Trimming at V came to 0 bases and at J to 4 bases, leaving 8 bases not matched to a gene. CDR3 protein: CASSQESRPGGTGELFF. DNA for the CDR3: TGTGCCAGCAGCCAAGAATCCCGACCAGGGGGCACCGGGGAGCTGTTTTTT.

The chain carries TRBV5-1 and TRBJ2-1; tentative D call: TRBD2 (5 bases). This CDR3 region has 13 residues. Trimming left V 0 bases short and J 7 bases short, with 8 bases between. Germline CDR1 and CDR2: SGHRS and YFSETQ. The CDR3 region is CASSLVGENEQFF. Here the CDR3 DNA reads TGCGCCAGCAGCTTGGTGGGAGAGAATGAGCAGTTCTTC.

The chain couples TRBV5-1 to TRBJ1-1; TRBD1 might be the D (5 bases). Trimming stripped 6 bases from V and 4 bases from J, with 13 bases between. Germline values: CDR1 SGHRS, CDR2 YFSETQ. The CDR3 covers 13 residues. The CDR3: CASKNQGATEAFF. The CDR3 coding sequence is TGCGCCAGCAAAAACCAAGGGGCCACTGAAGCTTTCTTT. The whole variable domain, remainder taken from reference TRBV5-1 and TRBJ1-1, is KAGVTQTPRYLIKTRGQQVTLSCSPISGHRSVSWYQQTPGQGLQFLFEYFSETQRNKGNFPGRFSGRQFSNSRSEMNVSTLELGDSALYLCASKNQGATEAFFGQGTRLTVV.

V usage is TRBV21-1 and J usage is TRBJ1-6; the table gives TRBD1 as D, unverified against the DNA. TRBV21-1 is noted as a pseudogene. The CDR3 totals 19 residues. CDR3 DNA: TGTGCCAGCAGCGTAAGAAAGGGGGACAGGGGGCTCATGGGTTCACCCCTCCACTTT. It specifies CASSVRKGDRGLMGSPLHF.

The chain has TRBV15 and TRBJ1-2; D unclear. CDR1 is LNHNV and CDR2 is YYDKDF in the germline V gene (reference sequence). Between the trimmed V and J ends, which lost 5 bases and 2 bases, there was a span of 18 bases. The CDR3 sequence is 16 residues long. For the CDR3, the DNA is TGTGCCACCAGCGATCCTCAGACGGCAGGCAACTATGGCTACACCTTC. It encodes CATSDPQTAGNYGYTF.

The chain combines TRBV11-2 with TRBJ2-1; D remains ambiguous. V was cut by 1 base and J by 7 bases, with 11 bases left in between. CDR3 length equals 14 residues. Germline lookup yields CDR1 SGHAT and CDR2 FQNNGV. The CDR3 spells CASSLAGSRNEQFF. The CDR3 nucleotides are TGTGCCAGCAGCTTAGCAGGTTCCCGAAATGAGCAGTTCTTC.

The count of this clone is one. V and J are TRBV15 and TRBJ1-5; D is unclear. V lost 8 bases, J lost 0 bases, and 8 bases lay in between. Germline CDR1 is LNHNV and CDR2 is YYDKDF (reference sequence). CDR3 size: 13 residues. The chain's CDR3 is CATRSYSNQPQHF. The CDR3 DNA is TGTGCCACCCGGAGTTATAGCAATCAGCCCCAGCATTTT.

The genes are TRBV21-1 and TRBJ2-2; the table's D call of TRBD2 was not tested on the DNA. TRBV21-1 is an annotated pseudogene. The CDR3 is 20 amino acids. CDR3 DNA sequence: TGTGCCAGCAGCAAGGAGAGGGTAGCGGGAGGTCCGGGGGACACCGGGGAGCTGTTTTTT. Translation: CASSKERVAGGPGDTGELFF.

This chain connects TRBV10-3 to TRBJ2-2; 7 bases match TRBD1. Unmatched junction bases numbered 3, after V lost 8 bases and J lost 6 bases. This CDR3 has 12 amino acids. Germline V gives CDR1 ENHRY, CDR2 SYGVKD. This CDR3 reads CAISTGAGELFF. CDR3 DNA sequence: TGTGCCATCTCTACAGGGGCCGGGGAGCTGTTTTTT.

V gene TRBV5-1 combines with J gene TRBJ2-2; D is perhaps TRBD1 (5 bases). Per the germline V gene, CDR1 is SGHRS and CDR2 is YFSETQ. CDR3 size: 13 residues. The V and J ends lost 3 bases and 7 bases respectively, with 10 bases between them. CDR3 region: CASSSRVNGELFF. CDR3 bases: TGCGCCAGCAGCTCCAGGGTTAACGGGGAGCTGTTTTTT.

This chain joins TRBV19 and TRBJ1-5, with D hard to call. CDR3 length: 15 residues. Trimming took off 3 bases at V and 3 bases at J, with 12 bases between the two ends. CDR1 LNHDA and CDR2 SQIVND come from the germline V gene (reference sequence). The CDR3 is CASSIPVGPNQPQHF. In DNA form, the CDR3 reads TGTGCCAGTAGTATTCCGGTTGGGCCCAATCAGCCCCAGCATTTT.

The V gene is TRBV19, the J gene TRBJ2-7; 7 nucleotides match TRBD1. The CDR3 runs to 15 residues. Per germline, CDR1 LNHDA and CDR2 SQIVND (reference sequence). J gave up 5 bases and V 7 bases, and 14 bases lay outside the gene matches. The CDR3 is CASIRGQTIRDEQYF. The CDR3 nucleotides are TGTGCCAGTATAAGGGGACAGACCATCCGGGACGAGCAGTACTTC. The full variable domain, in which reference TRBV19 and TRBJ2-7 provide the parts outside the CDR3, is DGGITQSPKYLFRKEGQNVTLSCEQNLNHDAMYWYRQDPGQGLRLIYYSQIVNDFQKGDIAEGYSVSREKKESFPLTVTSAQKNPTAFYLCASIRGQTIRDEQYFGPGTRLTVT.

This chain joins TRBV14 and TRBJ2-7, with a tentative D call TRBD2 (5 bases). Trimming stripped 3 bases from V and 4 bases from J, with 10 bases between. The CDR3 is 13 amino acids. Germline V CDR1 and CDR2: SGHDN, FVKESK. CDR3 coding DNA: TGTGCCAGCAGCCACGACGGAGGATACGAGCAGTACTTC. It is translated as CASSHDGGYEQYF.